The rows below give T cell receptor beta chains drawn from one sample of a study of blood T cell repertoires in COVID-19. Libraries were prepared by immunoSEQ multiplex PCR; TCRdb keeps only in-frame clonotypes and omits some of them. The repertoire holds about 57,000 clones, with less than 80% as singletons. The sequenced sample consisted of peripheral blood. Source of these receptors: a human donor in a cohort sampled during active COVID-19. Both conserved end residues are part of each CDR3. A D gene is named only where the DNA matches it firmly. Clone size, where shown, is once, few, many, or a class for clones that have expanded.

TGTGCCAGCAGCTTAGCTACTGGGGGGATCTACGAGCAGTACTTC,CASSLATGGIYEQYF,.,.,TRBV7-6,TRBJ2-7
TGTGCCAGTACCTGGGACAGGGGGCGGGCCGGGGAGCTGTTTTTT,CASTWDRGRAGELFF,TRBD1,.,TRBV19,TRBJ2-2
TGTGCCAGCACTGGAATACAGGATCCAGCTTTCTTT,CASTGIQDPAFF,.,few,TRBV2,TRBJ1-1
TGCGCCAGCAGCTTGTCGTCTGGCCACGAGCAGTACTTC,CASSLSSGHEQYF,.,.,TRBV5-1,TRBJ2-7
TGCAGCGCGGGGAGTTATGGAGAGACCCAGTACTTC,CSAGSYGETQYF,.,few,TRBV29-1,TRBJ2-5
TGTGCCAGCAGCCAATCGGGACAGGGGAAAAACTATGGCTACACCTTC,CASSQSGQGKNYGYTF,TRBD1,.,TRBV3-1/TRBV3-2,TRBJ1-2
TGTGCCAGCACCCGACAGGGGAGCTATGGCTACACCTTC,CASTRQGSYGYTF,TRBD1,.,TRBV27,TRBJ1-2
TGTGCCAGCAGCTTAGGACCGTCACGGGCTAGCGGGAGTTACGAGCAGTACTTC,CASSLGPSRASGSYEQYF,TRBD2,.,TRBV7-2,TRBJ2-7
TGTGCCAGCAGTTCATTGGGGGCGGTGGCCGGGGAGCTGTTTTTT,CASSSLGAVAGELFF,.,.,TRBV27,TRBJ2-2
TGTGCCAGCAGCGCCTCAGCGGGAGTACCCGGGGAGCTGTTTTTT,CASSASAGVPGELFF,TRBD2,.,TRBV9,TRBJ2-2
TGTGCCAGCAGTTTAAGCGCAACGACTAGCGGGAACACAGATACGCAGTATTTT,CASSLSATTSGNTDTQYF,TRBD2,.,TRBV27,TRBJ2-3
TGTGCCAGCAGCTCCATGGACAGGCAAGAGACCCAGTACTTC,CASSSMDRQETQYF,TRBD1,.,TRBV6-2/TRBV6-3,TRBJ2-5
TGTGCCAGCAGCTACTTAGGCGGGGAGTCCGGAAACACCATATATTTT,CASSYLGGESGNTIYF,.,.,TRBV7-2,TRBJ1-3
TGTGCTAGTGCCTCCGCGGGAGAAGTAAGCTCCTACAATGAGCAGTTCTTC,CASASAGEVSSYNEQFF,TRBD2,.,TRBV12-5,TRBJ2-1
TGTGCCAGCAGCCCCGGTGGAGGGGGCCAAAACATTCAGTACTTC,CASSPGGGGQNIQYF,.,.,TRBV7-6,TRBJ2-4
TGTGCCACCAGCAGAAGCGGGAGGGGCGAGCAGTACTTC,CATSRSGRGEQYF,TRBD2,.,TRBV15,TRBJ2-7
TGTGCCACCAGTGATTTGCCACGGACCAGGGATGGGGATACGCAGTATTTT,CATSDLPRTRDGDTQYF,.,.,TRBV24-1,TRBJ2-3
TGCGCCAGCAGCCAAGAGCGTGGGGCAAGCAATCAGCCCCAGCATTTT,CASSQERGASNQPQHF,.,.,TRBV4-3,TRBJ1-5
TGTGCCAGCAGCTTAGTGCCAGGGAACATGAACACTGAAGCTTTCTTT,CASSLVPGNMNTEAFF,.,.,TRBV7-2,TRBJ1-1
TGTGCCAGCAGCTTAGGAGGGACCAAAAACATTCAGTACTTC,CASSLGGTKNIQYF,.,once,TRBV7-8,TRBJ2-4
TGTGCCAGCAGCCAAACGACCGGGACAACCTATGGCTACACCTTC,CASSQTTGTTYGYTF,.,.,TRBV7-2,TRBJ1-2
TGTGCCAGCAGGGCAGGGTTCACCGGGGAGCTGTTTTTT,CASRAGFTGELFF,.,.,TRBV11-3,TRBJ2-2
TGTGCCAGCAGCGTAGCTAACAGTATCTTAGAGACCCAGTACTTC,CASSVANSILETQYF,.,.,TRBV9,TRBJ2-5
TGCGCCAGCAGATCCCTAGCGGACCTAGCCAAAAACATTCAGTACTTC,CASRSLADLAKNIQYF,TRBD2,.,TRBV5-1,TRBJ2-4
TGTGCCAGCACCACCATCCGCCTAGCGGGGGGCGATACGCAGTATTTT,CASTTIRLAGGDTQYF,TRBD2,.,TRBV7-2,TRBJ2-3
TGTGCCAGCTCACCAAGGGATCGCGGGAGTTCCTACAATGAGCAGTTCTTC,CASSPRDRGSSYNEQFF,TRBD2,once,TRBV18,TRBJ2-1
TGTGCCAGCAGTGAAAAGAGTTTTTACGAGCAGTACTTC,CASSEKSFYEQYF,.,few,TRBV2,TRBJ2-7
TGTGCCAGCAGCCCGGCACATTCTACTGACAGACAAGAGACCCAGTACTTC,CASSPAHSTDRQETQYF,.,.,TRBV3-1/TRBV3-2,TRBJ2-5
TGTGCCAGCAGCTTAGATTTGGAGGACGCAGAGACCCAGTACTTC,CASSLDLEDAETQYF,.,.,TRBV11-3,TRBJ2-5
TGCGCCAGCAGCCAAGTCCCGGGACAGGGACGGGGCACAGATACGCAGTATTTT,CASSQVPGQGRGTDTQYF,TRBD1,.,TRBV4-3,TRBJ2-3
TGTGCCAGTGCTAGCTCCTCCTACAATGAGCAGTTCTTC,CASASSSYNEQFF,.,.,TRBV6-5,TRBJ2-1
TGTGCCAGCAGCTTGGGACAGGGAGATGGCTACACCTTC,CASSLGQGDGYTF,TRBD1,.,TRBV7-9,TRBJ1-2
TGTGCCAGCAGCTCACTAGCGGGAGGCTACAATGAGCAGTTCTTC,CASSSLAGGYNEQFF,TRBD2,.,TRBV11-3,TRBJ2-1
TGCGCCAGCAGCTTGAATGGCGGGGGCTATGGCTACACCTTC,CASSLNGGGYGYTF,.,.,TRBV5-1,TRBJ1-2
TGTGCCAGCAGCGTGAACAGGGGAAACAATCAGCCCCAGCATTTT,CASSVNRGNNQPQHF,TRBD1,few,TRBV3-1/TRBV3-2,TRBJ1-5
TGTGCCAGCAGCTTGTTGGGCGGGGGCAATGAGCAGTTCTTC,CASSLLGGGNEQFF,TRBD2,.,TRBV11-2,TRBJ2-1
TGTGCCAGCAGTTCTCCCCGGGGAGCGGGAGGGCCGGGGGGGACAGATACGCAGTATTTT,CASSSPRGAGGPGGTDTQYF,TRBD2,few,TRBV27,TRBJ2-3
TGTGCCAGCAACCCTCCGGGTCGCAATGAGCAGTTCTTC,CASNPPGRNEQFF,.,.,TRBV4-2,TRBJ2-1
TGTGCCAGCAGTTTAGGCAACACCGGGGAGCTGTTTTTT,CASSLGNTGELFF,.,few,TRBV27,TRBJ2-2
TGCAGCGTGTTGAAGGGGGGTAGCGGGAGTCCAACAGATACGCAGTATTTT,CSVLKGGSGSPTDTQYF,TRBD2,.,TRBV29-1,TRBJ2-3
TGTGCCAGCAGCGGGGCGGGACTGAGGAGCTCCTACAATGAGCAGTTCTTC,CASSGAGLRSSYNEQFF,.,.,TRBV7-9,TRBJ2-1
TGTGCCAGCAGCTTAGGGTCGGCACGGAGGCAGCCCCAGCATTTT,CASSLGSARRQPQHF,.,.,TRBV7-2,TRBJ1-5
TGTGCCAGCAGTTTAAGATCGCTGGCAAGTCGCACCGGGGAGCTGTTTTTT,CASSLRSLASRTGELFF,.,.,TRBV28,TRBJ2-2
TGTGCCAGCAGCTTGGACAGGGTAGCTTTCTTT,CASSLDRVAFF,TRBD1,.,TRBV7-8,TRBJ1-1
TGTGCCAGCAGCTTAGTATCGCAGGGGGCAGGCAATGAGCAGTTCTTC,CASSLVSQGAGNEQFF,TRBD1,.,TRBV7-2,TRBJ2-1
TGTGCCTGGAGTGTTCCCGGGGGCACCGGGGAGCTGTTTTTT,CAWSVPGGTGELFF,.,.,TRBV30,TRBJ2-2
TGTGCCAGCACCCCGGGAGGAAACACCGGGGAGCTGTTTTTT,CASTPGGNTGELFF,TRBD2,.,TRBV9,TRBJ2-2
TGTGCCAGCAGCACCTCCTCCGGGACAGGGGCTCTTCGGTGGTCCTACAATGAGCAGTTCTTC,CASSTSSGTGALRWSYNEQFF,TRBD1,.,TRBV14,TRBJ2-1
TGTGCCAGTGACCTAGGCGACGGGAACACCGGGGAGCTGTTTTTT,CASDLGDGNTGELFF,.,.,TRBV5-4,TRBJ2-2
TGTGCCAGCAGTTCTCAGGGAAGCGAGCAGTACTTC,CASSSQGSEQYF,.,once,TRBV27,TRBJ2-7
TGTGCCAGTAGTCTCCCCGGGACAGGGGGCCTCTATGGCTACACCTTC,CASSLPGTGGLYGYTF,TRBD1,.,TRBV19,TRBJ1-2